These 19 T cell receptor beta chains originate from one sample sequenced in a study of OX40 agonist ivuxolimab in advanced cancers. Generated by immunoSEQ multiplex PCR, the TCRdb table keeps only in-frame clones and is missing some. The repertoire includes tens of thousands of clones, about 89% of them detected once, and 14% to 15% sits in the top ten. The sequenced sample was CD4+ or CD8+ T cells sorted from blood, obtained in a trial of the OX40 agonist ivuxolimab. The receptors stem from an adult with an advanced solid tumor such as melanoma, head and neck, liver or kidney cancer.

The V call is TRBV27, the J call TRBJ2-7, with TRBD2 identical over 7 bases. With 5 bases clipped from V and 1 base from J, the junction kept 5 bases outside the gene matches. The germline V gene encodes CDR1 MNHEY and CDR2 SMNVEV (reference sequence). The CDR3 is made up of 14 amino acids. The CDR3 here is CASSPRGRSYEQYF. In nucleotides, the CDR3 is TGTGCCAGCAGTCCTCGCGGGAGATCCTACGAGCAGTACTTC.

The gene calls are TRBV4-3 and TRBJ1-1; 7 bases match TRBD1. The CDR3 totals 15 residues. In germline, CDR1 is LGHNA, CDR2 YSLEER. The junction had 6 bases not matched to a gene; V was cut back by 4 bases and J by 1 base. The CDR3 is CASSLDRVGNTEAFF. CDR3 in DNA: TGCGCCAGCAGCCTTGACAGGGTCGGGAACACTGAAGCTTTCTTT.

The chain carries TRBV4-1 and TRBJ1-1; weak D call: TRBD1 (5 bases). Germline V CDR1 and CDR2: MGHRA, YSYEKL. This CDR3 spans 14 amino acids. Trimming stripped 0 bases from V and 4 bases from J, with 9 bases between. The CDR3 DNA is TGCGCCAGCAGCCAAGAGCTGGGGCCCACTGAAGCTTTCTTT. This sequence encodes CASSQELGPTEAFF.

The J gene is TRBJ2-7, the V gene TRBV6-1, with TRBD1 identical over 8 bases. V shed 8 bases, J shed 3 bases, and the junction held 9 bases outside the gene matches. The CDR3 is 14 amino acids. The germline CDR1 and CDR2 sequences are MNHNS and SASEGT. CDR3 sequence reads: CASGFYRGDYEQYF. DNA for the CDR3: TGTGCCAGCGGCTTCTACAGGGGGGACTACGAGCAGTACTTC.

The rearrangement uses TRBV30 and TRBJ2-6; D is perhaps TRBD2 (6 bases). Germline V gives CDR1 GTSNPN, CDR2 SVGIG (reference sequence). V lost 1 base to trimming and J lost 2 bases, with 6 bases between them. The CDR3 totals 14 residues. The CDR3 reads CAWSAGAGANVLTF. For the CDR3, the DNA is TGTGCCTGGAGTGCGGGAGCTGGGGCCAACGTCCTGACTTTC.

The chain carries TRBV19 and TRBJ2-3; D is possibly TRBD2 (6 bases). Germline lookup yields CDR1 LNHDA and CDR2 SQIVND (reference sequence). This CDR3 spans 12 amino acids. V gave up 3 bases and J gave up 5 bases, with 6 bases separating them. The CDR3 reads CASSIGGDTQYF. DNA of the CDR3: TGTGCCAGTAGTATCGGGGGAGATACGCAGTATTTT. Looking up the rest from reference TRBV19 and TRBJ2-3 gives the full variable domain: DGGITQSPKYLFRKEGQNVTLSCEQNLNHDAMYWYRQDPGQGLRLIYYSQIVNDFQKGDIAEGYSVSREKKESFPLTVTSAQKNPTAFYLCASSIGGDTQYFGPGTRLTVL.

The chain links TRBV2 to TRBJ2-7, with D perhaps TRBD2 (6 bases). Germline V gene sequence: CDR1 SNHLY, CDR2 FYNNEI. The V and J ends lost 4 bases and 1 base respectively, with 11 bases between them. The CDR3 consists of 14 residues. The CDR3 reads CASSVATSSYEQYF. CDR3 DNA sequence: TGTGCCAGCAGTGTTGCGACTAGTTCCTACGAGCAGTACTTC.

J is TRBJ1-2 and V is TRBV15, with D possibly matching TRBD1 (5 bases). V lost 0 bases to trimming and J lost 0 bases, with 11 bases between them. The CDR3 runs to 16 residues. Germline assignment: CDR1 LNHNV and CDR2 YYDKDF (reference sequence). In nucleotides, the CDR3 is TGTGCCACCAGCAGAGACAGGGCCATAGCTAACTATGGCTACACCTTC. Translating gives CATSRDRAIANYGYTF.

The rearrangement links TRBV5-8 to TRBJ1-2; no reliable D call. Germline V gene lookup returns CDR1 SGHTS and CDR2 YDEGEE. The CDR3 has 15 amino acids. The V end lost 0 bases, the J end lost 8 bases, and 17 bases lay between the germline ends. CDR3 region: CASSLGARPFWGYTF. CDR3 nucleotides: TGTGCCAGCAGCTTGGGAGCGCGACCCTTTTGGGGCTACACCTTC.

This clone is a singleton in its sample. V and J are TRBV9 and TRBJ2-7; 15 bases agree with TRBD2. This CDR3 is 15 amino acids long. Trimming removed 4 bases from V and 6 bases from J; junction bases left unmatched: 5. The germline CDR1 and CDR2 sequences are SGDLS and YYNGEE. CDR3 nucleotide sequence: TGTGCCAGCAGCACGGGACTAGCGGGAGGTGGCGAGCAGTACTTC. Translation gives CASSTGLAGGGEQYF.

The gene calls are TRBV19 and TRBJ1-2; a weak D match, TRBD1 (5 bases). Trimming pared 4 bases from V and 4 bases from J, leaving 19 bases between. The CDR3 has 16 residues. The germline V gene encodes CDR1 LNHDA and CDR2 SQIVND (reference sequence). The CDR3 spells CASSRIQDTDFYGYTF. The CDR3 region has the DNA TGTGCCAGTAGTAGGATCCAGGACACTGACTTCTATGGCTACACCTTC.

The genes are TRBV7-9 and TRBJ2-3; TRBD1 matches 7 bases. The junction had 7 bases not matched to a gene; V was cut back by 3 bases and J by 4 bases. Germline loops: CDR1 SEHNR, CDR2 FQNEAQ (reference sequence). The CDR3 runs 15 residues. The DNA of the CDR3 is TGTGCCAGCAGCTTCGACAGGGTTGTACCAGATACGCAGTATTTT. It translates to CASSFDRVVPDTQYF.

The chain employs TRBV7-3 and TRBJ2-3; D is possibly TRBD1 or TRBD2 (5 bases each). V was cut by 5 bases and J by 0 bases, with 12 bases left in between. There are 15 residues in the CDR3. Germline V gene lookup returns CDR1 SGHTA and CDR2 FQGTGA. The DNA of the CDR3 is TGTGCCAGCAGCCCCGGGGCCTCTAGCACAGATACGCAGTATTTT. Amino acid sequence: CASSPGASSTDTQYF.

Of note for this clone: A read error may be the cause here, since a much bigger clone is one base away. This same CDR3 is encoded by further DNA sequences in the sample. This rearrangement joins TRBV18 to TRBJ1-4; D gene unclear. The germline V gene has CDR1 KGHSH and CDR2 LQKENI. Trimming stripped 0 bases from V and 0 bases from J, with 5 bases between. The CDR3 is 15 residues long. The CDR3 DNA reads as TGTGCCAGCTCACCACCGGCCGCAACTAATGAAAAACTGTTTTTT. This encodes CASSPPAATNEKLFF.

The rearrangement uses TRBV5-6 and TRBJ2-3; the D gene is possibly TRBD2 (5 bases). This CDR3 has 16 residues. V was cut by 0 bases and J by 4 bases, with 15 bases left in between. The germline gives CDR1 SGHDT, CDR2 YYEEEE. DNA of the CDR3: TGTGCCAGCAGCTTGGAGACCGGAGGAGAACCAGATACGCAGTATTTT. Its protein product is CASSLETGGEPDTQYF.

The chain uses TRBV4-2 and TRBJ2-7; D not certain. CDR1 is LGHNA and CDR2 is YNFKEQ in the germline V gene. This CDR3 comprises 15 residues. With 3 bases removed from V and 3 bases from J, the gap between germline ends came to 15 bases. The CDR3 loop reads CASSHDKGKLYEQYF. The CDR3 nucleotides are TGTGCCAGCAGCCACGACAAGGGAAAGCTCTACGAGCAGTACTTC.

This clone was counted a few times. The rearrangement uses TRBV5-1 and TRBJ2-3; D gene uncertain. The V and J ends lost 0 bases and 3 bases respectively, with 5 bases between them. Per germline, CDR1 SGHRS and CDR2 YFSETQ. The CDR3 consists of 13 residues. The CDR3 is CASSLELTDTQYF. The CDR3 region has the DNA TGCGCCAGCAGCTTGGAATTGACAGATACGCAGTATTTT. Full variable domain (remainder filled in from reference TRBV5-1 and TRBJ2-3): KAGVTQTPRYLIKTRGQQVTLSCSPISGHRSVSWYQQTPGQGLQFLFEYFSETQRNKGNFPGRFSGRQFSNSRSEMNVSTLELGDSALYLCASSLELTDTQYFGPGTRLTVL.

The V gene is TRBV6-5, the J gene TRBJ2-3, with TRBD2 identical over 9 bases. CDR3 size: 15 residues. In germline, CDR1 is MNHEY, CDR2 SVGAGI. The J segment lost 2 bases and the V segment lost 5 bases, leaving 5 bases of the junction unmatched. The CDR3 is CASSVLAGPTDTQYF. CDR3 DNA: TGTGCCAGCAGTGTCCTAGCGGGGCCCACAGATACGCAGTATTTT.

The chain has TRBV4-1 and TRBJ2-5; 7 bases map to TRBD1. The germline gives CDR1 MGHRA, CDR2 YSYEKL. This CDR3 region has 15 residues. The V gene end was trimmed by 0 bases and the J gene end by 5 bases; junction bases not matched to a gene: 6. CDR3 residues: CASSQDTGVGETQYF. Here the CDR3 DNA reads TGCGCCAGCAGCCAAGATACAGGGGTTGGGGAGACCCAGTACTTC.